This TCR beta chain was sequenced for a study of blood T cells in healthy people across ages. General study findings and limits: One million T cells yielded diversity estimates that were considered underestimates.

The germline V gene encodes CDR1 MNHEY and CDR2 SMNVEV (reference sequence). V was pared by 8 bases and J by 7 bases, with 11 bases between. This CDR3 comprises 12 residues. A sample-barcoded 5' primer and a J-beta primer mix were used in a second PCR of about 7 to 12 cycles. MiXCR, run by TCRdb on the 5' RACE reads, gives a single entry per CDR3 protein. The sample has fewer than 800,000 distinct CDR3 sequences; around 25% are singletons. Regarding this clonotype: The antigen is unknown.

The same data also went into a second study, on T cells of mothers and their children.

This sequence originates from a boy between 10 and 17 years old in good health. What was sequenced was blood. V usage is TRBV27 and J usage is TRBJ2-2; D tentatively reads TRBD1 or TRBD2 (6 bases each). The CDR3 spells CASGGGFGELFF. The DNA for the CDR3 is TGTGCCAGCGGAGGGGGGTTCGGGGAGCTGTTTTTT.